This T cell receptor (beta chain) was sequenced during a study of blood T cell repertoires in COVID-19 (dated by TCRdb to 2018 to 2021). General notes on the study: The collaborator samples originated in the United States, Italy and Spain and spanned the acute and convalescent phases of COVID-19. The prospective study material was composed of cDNA or gDNA derived from T cells, B-cell-depleted T cells, or PBMCs. Deeply sampled blood TCRbeta repertoires from subjects exposed to, actively infected with, or recovered from COVID-19 were included in the dataset. A freely available public database, intended as a resource for researchers studying the immune response to SARS-CoV-2, is where the repertoires were released. The samples were drawn from the first 160 participants of the ongoing ImmuneRACE study and from 950 to 1,500 subjects provided by 6 global collaborators. The sample metadata nearly always contained a de-identified subject ID, COVID-19 status, age in years and sex. Where available, HLA class I and class II types were taken from metadata supplied by the sample provider and were not determined by assay-based typing.

As to this clone: Its antigen is currently not known. Qualities for individual bases were not recorded, and no much larger clone is one base off.

TCRbeta CDR3 regions were amplified from genomic DNA by means of the immunoSEQ Assay, a bias-controlled multiplex PCR. As for how the authors treated the data: Within the assay, amplification of reference gene primers was used to estimate how many nucleated cells each sample contained. Sequence reads were collapsed and filtered to measure the absolute abundance of every unique TCRbeta CDR3 rearrangement. For each sample, productive Simpson clonality was calculated by taking the square root of Simpson's diversity index across productive rearrangements. TCRdb obtained this table from immuneACCESS and retained in-frame rearrangements with V and J assigned. These tables miss some clones; where compared with another copy, unresolved V genes account for less than half of the shortfall, and the remainder is unexplained. V and J calls and clone size follow that table, whereas D and trimming were derived from the DNA. This sample holds 82,000 or so clones; about 89% were observed only once. Together, the top ten hold under 1.5% of the sample.

Overall study results and their limits: The quantity of clinical and demographic metadata differed by source and by participant and was supplied without curation.

Including the terminal cysteine and phenylalanine, the CDR3 comprises 14 residues. CDR3 DNA only is kept here, 42 bases in frame from base 1. V lost 5 bases and J lost 5 bases, and the count of bases not matched to a germline gene is 3. According to the germline V gene, CDR1 reads SGHAT and CDR2 reads FQNNGV. Participants in the prospective study were enrolled through a virtual design, were aged roughly 18 to 100 years, and lived in 24 United States geographic areas. In the prospective study, participants were assigned to cohorts based on the clinical history participants reported in a screening survey and a study questionnaire. Each participant in the prospective study had whole blood, serum and a nasopharyngeal or oropharyngeal swab collected by mobile phlebotomists. Additional blood draws and questionnaires over an approximately 2-month period could optionally be provided by prospective study participants. Before DNA extraction, blood samples from the prospective study were shipped at room temperature or frozen.

The chain couples TRBV11-2 to TRBJ1-4, with 9 junctional bases fitting TRBD1. This receptor was obtained from a woman aged 50 to 65 with acute COVID-19. The sample taken for sequencing was PBMCs or T cells enriched from blood (not recorded which). The CDR3: CASSPGQGNEKLFF. The DNA is as follows: TGTGCCAGCAGCCCCGGACAGGGGAATGAAAAACTGTTTTTT. The full variable domain, completed from the reference TRBV11-2 and TRBJ1-4 proteins outside the CDR3, reads EAGVAQSPRYKIIEKRQSVAFWCNPISGHATLYWYQQILGQGPKLLIQFQNNGVVDDSQLPKDRFSAERLKGVDSTLKIQPAKLEDSAVYLCASSPGQGNEKLFFGSGTQLSVL.